The clone carrying this TCR beta chain was seen many times. The CDR3 extends over 13 amino acids. V was trimmed by 1 base and J by 8 bases, leaving 9 bases between them. This entry is derived from a study of early T cells in non-severe SARS-CoV-2 infection. Turning to the study itself: Investigators sequenced bulk RNA drawn from unsorted whole blood, and chains remained unpaired.

Attached unique molecular identifiers marked individual cDNA molecules. MiXCR was run by TCRdb on the 5' RACE reads, yielding one entry per CDR3 protein. The sample comprises approximately 71,000 distinct CDR3 sequences, under 13% of which are singletons, and 6.4% rests with the top ten. The sample was whole blood. This TCR derives from an adult who was a healthcare worker with PCR-confirmed SARS-CoV-2 infection or an uninfected control (not recorded which). This chain uses TRBV12-3 or TRBV12-4 with TRBJ2-1; D remains unclear. The CDR3 loop is CASSLGMGHEQFF. CDR3 in DNA: TGTGCCAGCAGTTTAGGGATGGGCCATGAGCAGTTCTTC.